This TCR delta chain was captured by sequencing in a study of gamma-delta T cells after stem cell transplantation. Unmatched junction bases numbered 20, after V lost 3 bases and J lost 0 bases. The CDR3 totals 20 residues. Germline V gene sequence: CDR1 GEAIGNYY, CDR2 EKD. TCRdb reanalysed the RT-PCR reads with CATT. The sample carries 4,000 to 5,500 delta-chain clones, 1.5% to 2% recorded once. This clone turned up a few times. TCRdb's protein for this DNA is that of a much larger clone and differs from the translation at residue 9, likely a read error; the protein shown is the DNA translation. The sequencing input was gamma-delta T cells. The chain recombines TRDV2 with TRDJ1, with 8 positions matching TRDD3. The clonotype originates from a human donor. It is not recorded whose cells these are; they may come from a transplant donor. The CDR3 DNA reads TGTGCCTGTGACGACGTACTGGGGGGTAACAGCCCCTCTTACACCGATAAACTCATCTTT. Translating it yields CACDDVLGGNSPSYTDKLIF.